Below, 31 T cell receptor beta chains from the same sample are listed, as sequenced in a study of OX40 agonist ivuxolimab in advanced cancers. Sequencing used immunoSEQ multiplex PCR; TCRdb keeps in-frame clones, though not all of them. This sample has about 96,000 clones, with roughly 87% found just once. The sample here was CD4+ or CD8+ T cells sorted from blood, taken in a trial of the OX40 agonist ivuxolimab. The receptors come from an adult with an advanced solid tumor such as melanoma, head and neck, liver or kidney cancer.

The chain is built from TRBV6-1 and TRBJ2-2; 9 bases are shared with TRBD2. With 5 bases clipped from V and 5 bases from J, the junction kept 3 bases outside the gene matches. Germline CDR1 and CDR2: MNHNS and SASEGT. The CDR3 spans 14 residues. CDR3 sequence (DNA): TGTGCCAGCAGTCTAGCGGGATGGACCGGGGAGCTGTTTTTT. Translated, it gives CASSLAGWTGELFF.

This clone was seen a single time. The V and J genes are TRBV5-1 and TRBJ2-1; TRBD1 matches 9 bases. CDR1 and CDR2 (germline): SGHRS, YFSETQ. The CDR3 sequence is 16 residues long. Unmatched junction bases numbered 9, after V lost 4 bases and J lost 4 bases. This CDR3 is CASSPQTGGLYNEQFF. CDR3 DNA: TGCGCCAGCAGCCCGCAAACAGGGGGCCTTTACAATGAGCAGTTCTTC.

The V call is TRBV11-3, the J call TRBJ2-7; unclear D gene. Trimming took off 2 bases at V and 3 bases at J, with 8 bases between the two ends. The CDR3 spans 13 residues. CDR1 SGHNT and CDR2 YENEEA come from the germline V gene. The CDR3 region has the DNA TGTGCCAGCAGCTTATGGACCGGCTACGAGCAGTACTTC. Protein product: CASSLWTGYEQYF.

This clone was seen more than once but under ten times. The gene calls are TRBV11-2 and TRBJ2-5; D gene unclear. The CDR3 is 17 residues long. Trimming took off 4 bases at V and 2 bases at J, with 20 bases between the two ends. Germline loops: CDR1 SGHAT, CDR2 FQNNGV. CDR3 in amino acids: CASSSRVGLGTQETQYF. The DNA of the CDR3 is TGTGCCAGCAGCTCCCGCGTAGGGCTGGGAACTCAAGAGACCCAGTACTTC.

The gene calls are TRBV6-6 and TRBJ1-5, with D possibly TRBD1 on 5 matching bases. Germline V gene sequence: CDR1 MNHNY, CDR2 SVGAGI (reference sequence). The CDR3 runs to 16 residues. Trimming removed 1 base at V and 4 bases at J, with 14 bases between. CDR3 region: CASSYWGRGGNQPQHF. Here the CDR3 DNA reads TGTGCCAGCAGTTACTGGGGGAGGGGTGGGAATCAGCCCCAGCATTTT.

This clone was seen just once. This chain connects TRBV19 to TRBJ1-2; D might be TRBD1 (5 bases). Trimming took off 5 bases at V and 7 bases at J, with 14 bases between the two ends. This CDR3 is 13 amino acids long. CDR1 and CDR2 (germline): LNHDA, SQIVND (reference sequence). DNA for the CDR3: TGTGCCAGTAGTCAGGGTTTAGCGGGTGGCTACACCTTC. Translating it yields CASSQGLAGGYTF.

This chain links TRBV4-1 with TRBJ2-3; D unclear. V dropped 4 bases and J dropped 5 bases, with 10 bases sitting between them. There are 13 residues in the CDR3. CDR1 and CDR2 from the germline V gene are MGHRA and YSYEKL. The CDR3: CASSPSWVDTQYF. The CDR3 region has the DNA TGCGCCAGCAGCCCCTCATGGGTAGATACGCAGTATTTT.

J is TRBJ2-2 and V is TRBV9; 9 bases match TRBD2. Germline CDR1 is SGDLS and CDR2 is YYNGEE. V was clipped by 3 bases and J by 3 bases; unmatched bases: 6. This CDR3 is 16 amino acids long. CDR3 sequence (DNA): TGTGCCAGCAGCGCCAGGACTAGCGTTCACACCGGGGAGCTGTTTTTT. Translated: CASSARTSVHTGELFF.

This chain joins TRBV30 and TRBJ2-6, with a weak D call TRBD1 (6 bases). Germline lookup yields CDR1 GTSNPN and CDR2 SVGIG (reference sequence). The ends were cut back, 4 bases at V and 2 bases at J, with 9 bases in the middle. The CDR3 is made up of 14 amino acids. The CDR3 reads CAWTKGAGANVLTF. In nucleotides, the CDR3 is TGTGCCTGGACGAAGGGGGCTGGGGCCAACGTCCTGACTTTC.

V gene TRBV5-3 combines with J gene TRBJ1-3, with D unresolved. TRBV5-3 is an open reading frame, and its role is uncertain. The V gene lost 5 bases and the J gene lost 0 bases, with 9 bases spanning the gap. CDR3 length: 14 residues. The CDR3 nucleotides read TGTGCCAGAAGTAGGCGTTTCTCTGGAAACACCATATATTTT. Its protein is CARSRRFSGNTIYF.

This chain joins TRBV11-3 and TRBJ2-3; TRBD1 might be the D (5 bases). The V gene's germline CDR1 is SGHNT and CDR2 YENEEA. Trimming pared 1 base from V and 2 bases from J, leaving 13 bases between. This CDR3 contains 16 residues. CDR3 sequence: CASSLGFRGLTDTQYF. CDR3 bases: TGTGCCAGCAGCTTAGGTTTTAGGGGCCTCACAGATACGCAGTATTTT.

The chain uses TRBV4-3 and TRBJ1-2; 8 bases are a match to TRBD1. In germline, CDR1 is LGHNA, CDR2 YSLEER. The CDR3 spans 13 residues. Trimming at V came to 3 bases and at J to 10 bases, leaving 7 bases not matched to a gene. CDR3 nucleotides: TGCGCCAGCAGCCAGACCCGGACAGGGCCCTACACCTTC. Translation gives CASSQTRTGPYTF.

CDR3 residues: CASSAFTDTQYF. CDR3 DNA sequence: TGTGCCAGCTCAGCATTCACAGATACGCAGTATTTT. The rearrangement links TRBV11-2 to TRBJ2-3, with unresolved D. V was shortened by 8 bases and J by 2 bases, with 8 bases between the two germline ends. Germline values: CDR1 SGHAT, CDR2 FQNNGV. This CDR3 contains 12 residues.

The chain employs TRBV7-3 and TRBJ2-4; D possibly matches TRBD1 or TRBD2 (7 bases each). CDR1 is SGHTA, CDR2 FQGTGA, per germline. V shed 4 bases and J shed 1 base, with 11 bases lying between them. This CDR3 region has 15 residues. The CDR3 loop reads CASSSGGDAKNIQYF. The CDR3 region has the DNA TGTGCCAGCAGCTCAGGGGGGGATGCCAAAAACATTCAGTACTTC.

This sequence joins TRBV7-3 and TRBJ2-1, with TRBD2 matching 11 bases. The CDR3 consists of 18 residues. V was pared by 5 bases and J by 3 bases, with 12 bases of the junction left unmatched. The germline V gene encodes CDR1 SGHTA and CDR2 FQGTGA. Here the CDR3 DNA reads TGTGCCAGCAGCCCCGGGGGACTAGCGGAACTAAGCTACAATGAGCAGTTCTTC. Translation gives CASSPGGLAELSYNEQFF. The full variable domain, its missing parts supplied by reference TRBV7-3 and TRBJ2-1, is GAGVSQTPSNKVTEKGKYVELRCDPISGHTALYWYRQSLGQGPEFLIYFQGTGAADDSGLPNDRFFAVRPEGSVSTLKIQRTERGDSAVYLCASSPGGLAELSYNEQFFGPGTRLTVL.

This chain uses TRBV2 with TRBJ2-5, with TRBD2 identical over 16 bases. The junction had 13 bases not matched to a gene; V was cut back by 5 bases and J by 1 base. The length of the CDR3 is 20 residues. The germline V gene encodes CDR1 SNHLY and CDR2 FYNNEI. CDR3 loop: CASSRIHKGLAGGGQETQYF. CDR3 sequence (DNA): TGTGCCAGCAGTCGAATCCATAAGGGACTAGCGGGAGGGGGCCAAGAGACCCAGTACTTC.

This rearrangement joins TRBV5-1 to TRBJ2-5; possible D gene TRBD2, 6 bases. The CDR3 is 12 residues long. In germline, CDR1 is SGHRS, CDR2 YFSETQ. Trimming took 5 bases from V and 6 from J, leaving 11 bases between them. In nucleotides, the CDR3 is TGCGCCAGCAGAACGGGACTCCAGACCCAGTACTTC. This sequence encodes CASRTGLQTQYF. Full variable domain (outside the CDR3, taken from reference TRBV5-1 and TRBJ2-5): KAGVTQTPRYLIKTRGQQVTLSCSPISGHRSVSWYQQTPGQGLQFLFEYFSETQRNKGNFPGRFSGRQFSNSRSEMNVSTLELGDSALYLCASRTGLQTQYFGPGTRLLVL.

This rearrangement joins TRBV11-2 to TRBJ2-3; 7 bases align to TRBD2. Germline values: CDR1 SGHAT, CDR2 FQNNGV. This CDR3 comprises 15 residues. The V and J ends lost 11 bases and 4 bases, in that order; junction bases with no gene match: 15. The CDR3 here is CAGALRGGESDTQYF. CDR3 bases: TGTGCCGGGGCGCTAAGGGGAGGGGAATCAGATACGCAGTATTTT.

This sequence joins TRBV19 and TRBJ2-2; 7 bases line up with TRBD2. CDR1 and CDR2 from the germline V gene are LNHDA and SQIVND (reference sequence). J was trimmed by 1 base and V by 3 bases; bases with no gene match: 5. The CDR3 runs to 16 residues. CDR3 amino acids: CASSMRSGMNTGELFF. The CDR3 region has the DNA TGTGCCAGTAGTATGAGAAGCGGGATGAACACCGGGGAGCTGTTTTTT.

The V and J genes are TRBV11-3 and TRBJ2-3, with 7 bases identical to TRBD2. Germline-derived CDR1 and CDR2 are SGHNT and YENEEA. Losses at the gene ends were 8 bases for V and 2 bases for J; bases not matched to a gene: 10. This CDR3 is 15 amino acids long. CDR3 nucleotide sequence: TGTGCCAGCTTGGGGAGAAGCGGGAACACAGATACGCAGTATTTT. This translates into CASLGRSGNTDTQYF.

The chain is built from TRBV15 and TRBJ2-3, with D uncertain. CDR3 length: 17 amino acids. CDR1 is LNHNV and CDR2 is YYDKDF in the germline V gene (reference sequence). V was pared by 5 bases and J by 0 bases, with 18 bases between. For the CDR3, the DNA is TGTGCCACCAGCGGGTACCTTACCGGGCCTAGCACAGATACGCAGTATTTT. Translated: CATSGYLTGPSTDTQYF.

This chain uses TRBV9 with TRBJ1-1; D is unclear. This CDR3 spans 13 amino acids. Germline values: CDR1 SGDLS, CDR2 YYNGEE. V was trimmed by 2 bases and J by 1 base, leaving 6 bases between them. The CDR3 reads CASSVTANTEAFF. The DNA of the CDR3 is TGTGCCAGCAGCGTTACAGCGAACACTGAAGCTTTCTTT.

This clone was seen just once. The chain uses TRBV5-5 and TRBJ1-5; D not certain. Germline V gene sequence: CDR1 SGHKS, CDR2 YYEKEE (reference sequence). The CDR3 runs to 13 residues. V gave up 4 bases and J gave up 4 bases, with 9 bases separating them. In DNA, the CDR3 is TGTGCCAGCAGCCCGGACGGAAATCAGCCCCAGCATTTT. Its protein product is CASSPDGNQPQHF.

V usage is TRBV7-2 and J usage is TRBJ2-5; D perhaps matches TRBD1 (7 bases). V lost 1 base and J 9 bases, leaving 21 bases between the germline ends. Per the germline V gene, CDR1 is SGHTA and CDR2 is FQGNSA. This CDR3 is 16 amino acids long. The CDR3 coding sequence is TGTGCCAGCAGCTTAGGCGGACAGGTACCCCGCGGGGCCCAGTACTTC. Translating it yields CASSLGGQVPRGAQYF.

The chain carries TRBV28 and TRBJ2-5; D call uncertain. V lost 7 bases to trimming and J lost 5 bases, with 17 bases between them. The CDR3 runs to 14 residues. Germline-derived CDR1 and CDR2 are MDHEN and SYDVKM. CDR3 in amino acids: CASTEFWARETQYF. The CDR3, as DNA: TGTGCCAGCACCGAGTTTTGGGCGCGTGAGACCCAGTACTTC.

The CDR3 DNA reads TGTGCCAGCTCACCAGGCTCAGGATCTAACTATGGCTACACCTTC. Its protein product is CASSPGSGSNYGYTF. This sequence joins TRBV18 and TRBJ1-2; unclear D gene. Per germline, CDR1 KGHSH and CDR2 LQKENI. Trimming cost V 2 bases and J 0 bases, with 10 bases left between them. The CDR3 contains 15 residues.

The chain uses TRBV27 and TRBJ2-1; 7 nucleotides line up with TRBD1. Unmatched junction bases numbered 7, after V lost 4 bases and J lost 4 bases. This CDR3 is built from 15 residues. The germline V gene encodes CDR1 MNHEY and CDR2 SMNVEV (reference sequence). CDR3 in amino acids: CASSSSGTVYNEQFF. Written as DNA, the CDR3 is TGTGCCAGCAGTTCCTCCGGGACAGTATACAATGAGCAGTTCTTC.

This clone was counted once. The gene calls are TRBV20-1 and TRBJ1-3; D uncertain. There are 11 residues in the CDR3. In germline, CDR1 is DFQATT, CDR2 SNEGSKA (reference sequence). V shed 5 bases and J shed 4 bases, with 6 bases lying between them. The CDR3 DNA is TGCAGTGCTCATTCAGGAAACACCATATATTTT. Translation gives CSAHSGNTIYF.

This rearrangement joins TRBV15 to TRBJ2-7, with 7 bases lining up with TRBD2. Germline loops: CDR1 LNHNV, CDR2 YYDKDF (reference sequence). This CDR3 is built from 18 residues. The trim removed 2 bases at V and 3 bases at J, leaving 16 bases unmatched. This chain's CDR3 is CATSRTTPGEGSLYEQYF. DNA of the CDR3: TGTGCCACCAGCAGAACTACCCCGGGGGAGGGGTCGCTCTACGAGCAGTACTTC.

The J gene is TRBJ2-1, the V gene TRBV28, with D perhaps TRBD1 or TRBD2 (6 bases each). The ends were cut back, 4 bases at V and 6 bases at J, with 16 bases in the middle. Per germline, CDR1 MDHEN and CDR2 SYDVKM. The CDR3 runs to 15 residues. CDR3 region: CASSSPARGGNEQFF. In DNA, the CDR3 is TGTGCCAGCAGTTCCCCGGCCAGGGGAGGCAATGAGCAGTTCTTC.

The chain combines TRBV6-1 with TRBJ2-5; 14 bases are a match to TRBD2. The CDR3 runs to 15 residues. CDR1 and CDR2 from the germline V gene are MNHNS and SASEGT. The junction had 2 bases not matched to a gene; V was cut back by 6 bases and J by 2 bases. The CDR3: CASRGTSGRQETQYF. CDR3 coding DNA: TGTGCCAGCAGAGGGACTAGCGGGAGACAAGAGACCCAGTACTTC.